Sequencing of this T cell receptor beta chain was carried out in a study of human T cells and chemical hapten exposure. Looking at the study overall: Per-sample TCR yield variability stemmed mainly from small pooled library volume differences.

Specified time point: patch test 2, 6 weeks after DPC sensitization. Treatment in this sample: therapeutic diphenylcyclopropenone sensitization with weekly scalp DPC. This clonotype occurred many times. Using its own MiXCR run on the RACE reads, TCRdb lists one record per CDR3 protein. Of approximately 80,000 distinct CDR3 sequences listed, around 9.6% are singletons. V lost 3 bases and J 9 bases, leaving 12 bases between the germline ends. The CDR3 length is 13 residues. The germline V gene has CDR1 DFQATT and CDR2 SNEGSKA (reference sequence). This receptor was taken from a woman younger than 45 with alopecia areata. Some clones in this sample may be carry-over from other donors' samples. The source material was whole blood, sampled in connection with sensitization to the hapten diphenylcyclopropenone (DPC). This chain uses TRBV20-1 with TRBJ1-6; D possibly corresponds to TRBD1 (6 bases). This CDR3 is CSASGGGSSPLHF. The CDR3 DNA follows: TGCAGTGCTAGCGGGGGGGGCAGTTCACCCCTCCACTTT.